These T cell receptor beta chains were read from a single sample in a study of cytomegalovirus exposure and HLA in healthy donors. Assay used: immunoSEQ multiplex PCR; TCRdb lists only in-frame clones, some missing. The data hold 150,000 or so clones, with approximately 83% observed a single time. The sample taken for sequencing was PBMCs. The receptors shown here come from a male donor in good health and CMV-seronegative. The CDR3 runs from the conserved cysteine through the conserved F or W.

j_gene	v_gene	CDR3aa
TRBJ2-7	TRBV29-1	CSVSGGSSYEQYF
TRBJ1-2	TRBV19	CASRIAWTGNYGYTF
TRBJ2-1	TRBV11-2	CASSLDLGSGRAYEQFF
TRBJ2-7	TRBV4-1	CASSQVDMGFMGEQYF
TRBJ2-3	TRBV30	CAWSVGLARGTQYF
TRBJ1-2	TRBV27	CASSSYDGHYGYTF
TRBJ2-7	TRBV5-8	CASTQTSGGAYEQYF
TRBJ2-5	TRBV12-5	CASGLVGKRTQYF
TRBJ2-1	TRBV5-1	CASSLELSSYNEQFF
TRBJ1-5	TRBV28	CASSPGQGDQPQHF
TRBJ2-1	TRBV5-1	CASSSMETSGTYNEQFF
TRBJ2-2	TRBV27	CASSLIGLRLENTGELFF
TRBJ1-6	TRBV5-1	CASSFDRGSSPLHF
TRBJ2-7	TRBV7-8	CASSLETGTYEQYF
TRBJ2-5	TRBV18	CASSPQSTSKQETQYF
TRBJ2-7	TRBV19	CAISYREGLAGGGNYEQYF
TRBJ1-1	TRBV18	CASSPAENTEAFF
-	TRBV6-1	CASTRGSSFTYEQYF
TRBJ1-1	TRBV28	CASSPLGETEAFF
TRBJ2-5	TRBV10-3	CAISGTSGKTQYF
TRBJ2-7	TRBV5-5	CASTLEGGRSSYEQYF
TRBJ2-3	TRBV4-3	CASSQEGNQGAGDADTQYF
TRBJ2-2	TRBV19	CASSSPGTSGSDTGELFF
TRBJ2-2	TRBV9	CASSVGVGTSGGRRTGELFF
TRBJ2-2	TRBV2	CASSLAGTGDAGELFF
TRBJ2-3	TRBV6-5	CASRRAGGFTDTQYF
TRBJ2-7	TRBV29-1	CSATSGQRATYEQYF
TRBJ1-4	TRBV19	CASSADRREKLFF
TRBJ2-7	TRBV7-6	CASSLPGEGIYEQYF
TRBJ2-5	TRBV7-8	CASSLATGSRETQYF
TRBJ2-5	TRBV11-2	CASSLKGLETQYF
TRBJ1-1	TRBV28	CASRLGGPQWGAFF
TRBJ2-1	TRBV5-1	CASSWIRQGANIYEQFF
TRBJ2-1	TRBV27	CASKSYRDRNEQFF
TRBJ2-3	TRBV2	CASSDWREVKMTQYF